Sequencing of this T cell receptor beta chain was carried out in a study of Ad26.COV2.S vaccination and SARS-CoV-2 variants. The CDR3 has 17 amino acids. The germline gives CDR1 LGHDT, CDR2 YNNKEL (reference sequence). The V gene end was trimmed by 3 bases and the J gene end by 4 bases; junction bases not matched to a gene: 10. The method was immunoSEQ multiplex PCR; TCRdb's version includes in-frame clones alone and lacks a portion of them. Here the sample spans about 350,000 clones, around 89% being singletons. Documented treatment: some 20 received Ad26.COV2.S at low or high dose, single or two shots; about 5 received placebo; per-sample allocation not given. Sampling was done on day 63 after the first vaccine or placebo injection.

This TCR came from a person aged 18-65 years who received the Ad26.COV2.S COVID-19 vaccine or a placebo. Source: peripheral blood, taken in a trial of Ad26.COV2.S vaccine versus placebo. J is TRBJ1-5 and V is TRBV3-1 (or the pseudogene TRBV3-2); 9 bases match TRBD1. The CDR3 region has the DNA TGTGCCAGCAGCCAGGGTTCCACAGGGGGCGTAAATCAGCCCCAGCATTTT. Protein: CASSQGSTGGVNQPQHF.